There are many counts of the clone carrying this T cell receptor beta chain. This sample stems from a study of Graves' ophthalmopathy and Graves' hyperthyroidism. Scientists amplified the TCR beta CDR3 regions from RNA transcripts. After a first-round RT-PCR with HTBI primers, a second-round multiplex PCR was run. TCRdb reprocessed the multiplex PCR reads via MiXCR and lists one record per CDR3 protein. The sample consists of 400,000 or so distinct CDR3 sequences, approximately 18% of them appearing once. Where ophthalmopathy was absent within 18 months of follow-up, hyperthyroidism was stable. The germline V gene has CDR1 LGHNA and CDR2 YSLEER. V was trimmed by 1 base and J by 3 bases, leaving 6 bases between them. CDR3 size: 13 residues.

Sequenced: peripheral blood. The sequence was collected from an adult woman with stable Graves' hyperthyroidism. This chain joins TRBV4-3 and TRBJ1-1; D gene unclear. The CDR3 reads CASSQGWDTEAFF. The CDR3 DNA follows: TGCGCCAGCAGCCAAGGGTGGGACACTGAAGCTTTCTTT.